This TCR beta chain was obtained from a study of CD8 T cells in ankylosing spondylitis. The study, taken as a whole, reports: For ankylosing spondylitis blood, a TCR beta motif of eight or nine highly homologous variants appeared characteristic. Earlier studies detected some motif variants in reactive arthritis synovial fluid and blood. Significantly higher representation of disease-linked clones was reported for matched ankylosing spondylitis synovial fluid.

This clonotype was recorded a few times. The antigen is undetermined. The CDR3 runs to 13 residues. V dropped 5 bases and J dropped 5 bases, with 10 bases sitting between them. A single record per CDR3 protein comes from TCRdb applying MiXCR to the 5' RACE reads. Here the sample spans 250,000 to 300,000 distinct CDR3 sequences, over 15% being singletons. Material for sequencing was blood, either unsorted or a sorted T cell fraction (not recorded which). This clonotype was sampled from a male donor with ankylosing spondylitis or in good health (not recorded which). The chain has TRBV12-3 or TRBV12-4 and TRBJ2-1; D ambiguous. DNA of the CDR3: TGTGCCAGCAGTCAAATTACGGACAATGAGCAGTTCTTC. The encoded protein is CASSQITDNEQFF.